This T cell receptor beta chain appears in the sequencing data of a study of cytomegalovirus exposure and HLA in healthy donors. Overall study context: A later analysis reported the same platform for the 110 or so validation repertoires and the 666 first-cohort repertoires.

Per germline, CDR1 SGHNT and CDR2 YENEEA. This CDR3 comprises 18 residues. V gave up 4 bases and J gave up 3 bases; unmatched junction bases: 13. Generated by immunoSEQ multiplex PCR, the TCRdb table keeps only in-frame clones and is missing some. The sample yields tens of thousands of clones, around nine tenths seen once. The source of this sequence is a man between 18 and 29 years old in good health and CMV-seronegative. The specimen sequenced was PBMCs. V and J are TRBV11-3 and TRBJ2-2, with 8 nucleotides matching TRBD2. The CDR3 bases are TGTGCCAGCAGCTCCCGTCCGGGAGGGTTTTTATACACCGGGGAGCTGTTTTTT. This codes for CASSSRPGGFLYTGELFF.